This T cell receptor (beta chain) was identified in a study of cytomegalovirus exposure and HLA in healthy donors (dated by TCRdb to between 2016 and 2019). In the study overall: An earlier analysis of 550 to 700 of the donors reported 250 to 300 Gb of sequence data and 100 million to 130 million unique TCR beta sequences from some 180 million T cells. Around 330 gigabases of sequencing data and tens of millions of unique TCR sequences made up an early release that covered several hundred HLA-typed donors. Among the roughly 410 genotyped donors, approximately 77% belonged to the genetic ancestry cluster associated with self-reported Caucasian donors. The study aimed to test whether cataloging public T cell receptors could reveal signatures of past pathogen exposure. The study profiled the T cell repertoires of 500 to 800 subjects by immunosequencing and related them to cytomegalovirus serostatus. In addition to the first cohort of approximately 650 subjects, a separate validation cohort of approximately 110 different subjects was used. To predict cytomegalovirus infection status, the study brought together high-throughput TCR immunosequencing, statistical association of individual TCRs with disease status, and machine learning. In a later analysis, previously published TCR beta repertoires from several hundred donors were re-analyzed and high-resolution HLA genotyping was added so that TCR occurrence patterns could be studied. In the later analysis, no new phenotypic data were used to find candidate immune exposures; instead, reliance was placed on TCR beta sequences and their occurrence across donors. To decide whether each TCR beta V gene segment behaved as functional or pseudogenic, an earlier analysis of some 540 of the donors relied on high-throughput TCR beta sequencing. Alongside the repertoire data, information on donor age, sex, ethnicity and CMV serostatus was compiled. Genome-wide SNP genotypes for about three fifths of the roughly 670 donors were used in a later genetic analysis, which treated that subset as a discovery cohort. All discovery cohort repertoires had been generated using a single sequencing platform. HLA typing included class I and class II loci at four-digit resolution. The number of typed donors differed by locus: 629-630 for A, B, C, DRB1 and DQB1; 500 to 550 for DQA1; over 600 for DPA1; and about 450 for DPB1. Because of strong linkage in the cohort, five DR-DQ haplotypes were treated as single units for association and clustering. Among 300 to 500 genotyped donors of the cohort, an average of approximately 240,000 unique TCR beta nucleotide sequences was sequenced per donor, of which approximately 18% were non-productive.

General findings and caveats noted by the study authors: A group of highly shared sequence variants was considered likely to be a technical artifact of the sequencing pipeline. Cytomegalovirus status was reported to be diagnosed by the classifier with high specificity and sensitivity in both the original and validation cohorts. In a later genetic analysis, fewer N-insertions in productive TCRs were reported among donors in an Asian-associated ancestry cluster than the roughly 700-donor mean. Correlated functional status among segregating V segments might reflect linkage disequilibrium, but an unknown experimental factor could not be ruled out. A few of the identified cytomegalovirus-associated TCR beta chains were confirmed in vitro to be specific for cytomegalovirus antigens. A further reported finding was that TCR beta sequences accurately predicted the HLA-A and HLA-B alleles for most subjects in the first cohort. Across donors, most TCR sequences were observed very rarely, whereas some public TCRs were present in many individuals. Assigning TCR associations to individual alleles was difficult when HLA alleles, especially DR and DQ, strongly co-occurred. In a later genetic analysis, a missense DCLRE1C variant was associated with V-gene and J-gene trimming of TCR beta chains, and the association was replicated in an independent cohort. Several of the top co-occurrence clusters appeared to be linked to parvovirus B19, influenza, CMV and Epstein-Barr virus, according to a later analysis. In a later analysis, HLA-associated TCR beta chains were found to be more clonally expanded and to have lower generation probabilities than equally common non-associated chains. In an earlier analysis of more than 500 of the donors, most TCR beta V segments appeared in productive rearrangements about 87% or about 30% of the time, broadly matching IMGT annotations. Most CMV-associated TCR beta chains appeared to be HLA-restricted in a later analysis, and the HLA associations seemed to be driven largely by CMV exposure. For the cohort, immune exposure information was limited to CMV serostatus. The cohort was sequenced for TCR beta chains only, and without alpha or paired-chain data the features that could be detected were limited. HLA typing was unavailable for some donors at each locus, so association tests used only the typed subset. The 87-base-pair reads could not distinguish some IMGT-functional V segments, including TRBV6-2 and TRBV6-3, so those segments were excluded. Specific HLA alleles were associated with roughly 17,000 TCR beta sequences at a false discovery rate of 0.05 in a later analysis. In the study, about 150 TCR beta chains were listed as associated with cytomegalovirus. According to a later analysis, TCR association rates differed among HLA loci, with DRB1 alleles showing the most associated TCRs and HLA-C alleles showing the fewest. Sequencing depth was assumed to be roughly uniform across donors in the presence/absence analyses, though that assumption may not hold. The authors suggested that the approach could potentially be generalized to other disease states and immunological phenotypes. The earlier analysis of fewer than 750 of the donors excluded about 16 rarely observed V segments, including chromosome 9 orphons, because counts were too low.

Including cysteine and phenylalanine, the CDR3 has 11 amino acids. Only CDR3 DNA remains: 33 bases, in frame from the first base. In the germline V gene (reference sequence), CDR1 corresponds to SEHNR and CDR2 to FQNEAQ. V is pared back by 8 bases and J by 8 bases, with 12 bases lying between the germline termini. This clone was detected only once. The clone's antigen remains unknown. No much larger clone is present one base from it, and per-base qualities are unavailable. The library was generated by the immunoSEQ multiplex PCR assay. A mixture of 60 forward primers for TCR Vbeta segments and 13 reverse primers for TCR Jbeta segments was used in the multiplex PCR. The CDR3 region of rearranged TCR beta genes was amplified from genomic DNA by a multiplex PCR assay. On the Illumina HiSeq System, the amplified TCR beta libraries were sequenced as 87-base-pair reads. The paper's data handling went like this. A later analysis tallied tens of millions of unique TCR beta chains across the 666 repertoires, and around 10 million of those chains were shared by two or more donors. Raw reads were error-corrected and collapsed into unique sequences by a nearest-neighbor algorithm in which closely related sequences were merged to remove PCR and sequencing errors. Alignment of CDR3 sequences to IMGT reference sequences was used to assign V, D and J gene segments. For a sequence to be retained, at least a six-nucleotide match to both a V gene segment and a J gene segment was required. A rearrangement counted as productive if the CDR3 had no stop codons and remained in frame with V and J, and every other rearrangement counted as non-productive. CDR3 was defined according to IMGT convention as the region running from the second conserved V-encoded cysteine to the conserved J-encoded phenylalanine. In an earlier analysis of approximately 500 of the donors, sequences lacking an unambiguous match to a single V gene segment were excluded. An earlier analysis of approximately 590 of the donors classified V segments as functional when productive rearrangements were above 56.7% and as segregating when the standard deviation between donors was above 5%. To diagnose cytomegalovirus status from the catalog of TCR beta chain sequences, a statistical classification framework was built. In a later analysis, TCR nucleotide sequences were compared against IMGT/GENE-DB human TR gene sequences so that V and J genes could be assigned. Using the TCRdist pipeline, a later analysis assigned CDR3 sequences along with most-parsimonious VDJ recombination scenarios. A later analysis defined each TCR beta chain by its CDR3 amino acid sequence plus V-gene family, and excluded reads lacking a unique V-gene family. To address suspected cross-contamination and a sequencing artifact, a later analysis removed roughly 580 highly shared, low-generation-probability nucleotide sequences. In a later analysis, a clonal expansion index for each public chain was calculated from normalized within-repertoire ranks of inferred template counts. A later analysis computed generation probabilities with a VDJ recombination model fitted to out-of-frame rearrangements, and checked the results against IGoR. A later analysis scored TCR-TCR, TCR-HLA and TCR-CMV co-occurrence with hypergeometric tests, applying a repertoire-size bias correction to TCR pairs. To estimate false discovery rates, a later analysis permuted the HLA or CMV assignments 20 times. In a later analysis, co-occurring TCRs were grouped using DBSCAN, with TCRdist sequence similarity added in when clustering inside HLA-allele-positive subsets. For co-occurrence clustering, repertoires with fewer than 30,000 or more than 120,000 public chains were excluded, along with roughly five repertoires with anomalous nucleotide sharing. This immuneACCESS table, as held by TCRdb, lists in-frame sequences with V and J called but not all clones. Of the missing ones, under half trace to an unresolved V gene in checked studies; the others have no known cause. V and J calls and clone size are those listed in that table; D and trimming were worked out from the DNA. The sample table holds under 130,000 clones, of which 69% were seen once. 3% to 3.5% of the sample is held by the ten biggest clonotypes.

The cohort consisted of approximately 690 healthy bone marrow donors. Cohort members were all nominally healthy when sampled, although unrecorded immune exposures were likely present. The donor tested CMV seronegative, placing the donor among the 350 or so seronegative members of the cohort. A peripheral blood sample was provided by each donor, and peripheral blood mononuclear cells were used for TCR beta sequencing. Genomic DNA extraction from the blood cell samples was performed with the Qiagen DNeasy Blood Extraction Kit. The sequence came from a man in his thirties or forties in good health and CMV-seronegative. Sequencing was performed on PBMCs. The sequence links TRBV7-9 to TRBJ1-1, and possibly TRBD1, on 5 matching bases. The sequenced DNA: TGTGCCAGCGGGGGGGGGACGGAAGCTTTCTTT. The translation is CASGGGTEAFF.